The TCR beta chain under discussion was sequenced for a study of blood T cell dynamics during melanoma immunotherapy (dated by TCRdb to between 2020 and 2021). The study in broad terms: Patients with metastatic melanoma were treated with first-line pembrolizumab or nivolumab plus ipilimumab as standard of care in the United Kingdom. To identify early correlates of response, the study profiled peripheral T cell receptor repertoires in patients with metastatic melanoma before and after one cycle of checkpoint inhibitor therapy. The training cohort was made up of consecutive patients, while a further independent group of patients from the same centre was pooled to form an external validation set. Findings and caveats that apply to the study as a whole: A bifurcated reorganization of the PBMC repertoire at W3, with increased clonality or increased diversity, was observed in patients who later achieved disease control, unlike in progressors. The relatively small sample size was acknowledged as potentially limiting generalization of the results. The study could not determine whether the T cell clones driving repertoire changes were melanoma-specific or reflected general immune activation.

A fixed 350 ng of DNA was loaded for every bulk PBMC sample. Following the manufacturer instructions, the immunoSEQ TCRb Assay kit was used to amplify TCR beta CDR3 sequences from genomic DNA. The KAPA Library Quantification Kit for Illumina platforms was used to quantify pooled libraries by qPCR. Sequencing of the pooled libraries was done on an Illumina NextSeq 500, with clustering at about 0.55-1.2 pM. The authors' analysis ran thus. Analysis of the TCR data relied on immunoSEQ ANALYZER and the R LymphoSeq package. A rearrangement efficiency score was calculated as productive divided by the sum of productive and non-productive CDR3 sequences. Within each patient, timepoints were compared pairwise for clonality, measured with the Gini coefficient, and for diversity, measured with the Renyi index at alpha=1. Clonal relatedness, based on an edit distance of 3, and repertoire similarity, based on the Bhattacharyya coefficient, were both computed in LymphoSeq. Linear discriminant analysis on week-3 changes in clonality and diversity was built with the R MASS and caret packages to classify response. TCRdb mirrors the immuneACCESS table, restricted to in-frame sequences. Some clones are absent from its copies; in checked studies, under half trace to an unresolved V gene, and the reason for the others is unknown. Clone size and V and J calls were adopted from that table, with D and trimming inferred from the DNA. The sample yields about 28,000 clones; over 80% were counted once. The ten largest clones take up around 10% of the sample.

Germline trimming amounts to 5 bases on V and 3 bases on J, with 6 as the count of junction bases outside the gene matches. Taken from cysteine to phenylalanine, the CDR3 has 15 residues. Just the 45-base CDR3 DNA is kept, in frame starting at base 1. CDR1 and CDR2 were assigned from the germline V gene as SGHTA and FQGNSA. The sample's time point label is to be understood as: week 3, after first cycle of checkpoint inhibitor. Blood was sampled before treatment (T0) and at week 3 (W3), after the first cycle of checkpoint blockade. Except for a couple of patients with rapid clinical progression, response was assessed 12 weeks after the first infusion by RECIST 1.1; disease control meant complete response, partial response or stable disease. Patients were not eligible if they had prior systemic cancer treatment, concomitant immunosuppressant therapy or synchronous other active malignancies. Bulk PBMC and plasma cell-free DNA were both sequenced for TCR beta so that circulating cells and T cell turnover could be tracked. PBMC were isolated from blood with Lymphoprep and SepMate tubes, followed by red cell lysis. DNA from PBMC and sorted T cell subsets was extracted with QIAamp DNA Blood Mini kits.

As to this clone: Its antigen remains unidentified. Base qualities are not recorded, but no much larger clone differs from it by a single base.

This TCR came from a human donor with melanoma. The V gene is TRBV7-2 and the J gene is TRBJ1-4, and TRBD1 aligns with 7 junction nucleotides. The sequences come from blood, collected from a patient treated with checkpoint blockade. The CDR3 protein is CASSVGQVANEKLFF. The DNA sequence follows: TGTGCCAGCAGCGTAGGACAGGTTGCTAATGAAAAACTGTTTTTT.